This T cell receptor (beta chain) derives from a study of blood T cell repertoires in COVID-19. The authors' processing: Using reference gene primer amplification, nucleated cell counts were estimated. Profiled with immunoSEQ multiplex PCR; TCRdb holds only in-frame clones, not every one. That table gives V, J and clone size, and the DNA gave D and trimming. This sample yields about 130,000 clones, of which less than 90% are seen a single time; approximately 6.6% belongs to the top ten. The ends lost 5 bases at V and 7 bases at J; junction bases unmatched: 5. CDR3 length equals 14 residues. Germline V gene data show CDR1 as SGHTA and CDR2 as FQGTGA.

This chain uses TRBV7-3 with TRBJ1-6, with 7 positions matching TRBD1. The sample was peripheral blood. This sequence originates from an older man with active or convalescent COVID-19. The CDR3 coding sequence is TGTGCCAGCAGCATCACAGGGGTCAATTCACCCCTCCACTTT. As protein: CASSITGVNSPLHF.